Shown below are 17 T cell receptor beta chains from a single sample sequenced in a study of CD8+CD57+ T cells in acquired aplastic anemia. Genomic DNA, serving as template, underwent TCR beta VDJ and CDR3 profiling. One entry per CDR3 protein results from TCRdb running MiXCR on the reads. Of roughly 180,000 distinct CDR3 sequences detected, approximately 48% appear once; the ten largest clones hold over 10%. The patients chosen for sequencing had shown expansion of CD8+CD57+ cells (detected by flow cytometry). Sample: sorted CD4+, CD8+, or CD8+CD57+ T cells (not recorded which) from PBMCs. These TCRs come from a human donor with aplastic anemia.

There are many counts of this clonotype. This chain links TRBV7-3 with TRBJ1-6, with a tentative D call TRBD1 (6 bases). CDR1 is SGHTA, CDR2 FQGTGA, per germline. With 4 bases removed from V and 8 bases from J, the gap between germline ends came to 15 bases. The CDR3 runs to 15 residues. The CDR3 loop is CASSSTGNVDSPLHF. The CDR3 bases are TGTGCCAGCAGCTCGACAGGTAACGTCGATTCACCCCTCCACTTT.

This clonotype showed up just once. The rearrangement joins TRBV11-2 to TRBJ2-1; either TRBD1 or TRBD2 may fit D (5 bases each). The length of the CDR3 is 17 residues. Germline V gene lookup returns CDR1 SGHAT and CDR2 FQNNGV. Trimming stripped 3 bases from V and 7 bases from J, with 22 bases between. The DNA of the CDR3 is TGTGCCAGCAGCTTTCGAGAGGGACCCCCAGGTCGTAATGAGCAGTTCTTC. Translation gives CASSFREGPPGRNEQFF.

The table lists this clonotype with a count of one. The chain joins TRBV25-1 to TRBJ2-7; no firm D call. V was clipped by 4 bases and J by 8 bases, with 15 bases between them. From germline, CDR1 is MGHDK and CDR2 SYGVNS. The CDR3 length is 13 residues. The CDR3 here is CASSVQIETKQYF. CDR3 nucleotides: TGTGCCAGCAGTGTACAGATCGAGACCAAGCAGTACTTC.

The sample holds one count of this clonotype. One base away lies a much larger clone, so this may be a sequencing read error. The chain uses TRBV6-1 and TRBJ1-3; the match to TRBD1 covers 7 bases. The CDR3 contains 13 residues. Germline V CDR1 and CDR2: MNHNS, SASEGT. CDR3 DNA: TGTGCCAGCACCCCGGCAGGGGGAAACACCACATATTTT. Amino acid sequence: CASTPAGGNTTYF.

The chain recombines TRBV10-3 with TRBJ2-7; 8 bases fit TRBD1. The trim removed 3 bases at V and 2 bases at J, leaving 9 bases unmatched. Germline assignment: CDR1 ENHRY and CDR2 SYGVKD. The CDR3 extends over 16 amino acids. The CDR3 coding sequence is TGTGCCATCAGTGACCCCGGACGGGACAGGCCCTACGAGCAGTACTTC. Translated, it gives CAISDPGRDRPYEQYF.

The chain recombines TRBV11-1 with TRBJ1-2, with TRBD1 matching 8 bases. The V gene end was trimmed by 0 bases and the J gene end by 10 bases; junction bases not matched to a gene: 7. The CDR3 covers 14 residues. Germline CDR1 and CDR2: SGHAT and FQDESV (reference sequence). The CDR3 nucleotides are TGTGCCAGCAGCTTAGCCTTGGACAGGGCGCTCTACACCTTC. Protein product: CASSLALDRALYTF. Supplemented by reference TRBV11-1 and TRBJ1-2, the full variable domain reads EAEVAQSPRYKITEKSQAVAFWCDPISGHATLYWYRQILGQGPELLVQFQDESVVDDSQLPKDRFSAERLKGVDSTLKIQPAELGDSAMYLCASSLALDRALYTFGSGTRLTVV.

This chain joins TRBV2 and TRBJ2-7, with 8 bases fitting TRBD1. Germline assignment: CDR1 SNHLY and CDR2 FYNNEI. The CDR3 sequence is 13 residues long. The CDR3 DNA reads TGTGCTGTACCCGGGGACAGGATCTACGAGCAGTACTTC. Residues: CAVPGDRIYEQYF.

This clonotype appeared once. A much larger clone is a single base away; this may be a read error. The genes are TRBV12-3 or TRBV12-4 and TRBJ2-1; the D gene is possibly TRBD2 (6 bases). The CDR3 extends over 15 amino acids. V gave up 10 bases and J gave up 5 bases, with 21 bases separating them. CDR3 residues: CATTPAGLSNNEQFF. In nucleotides, the CDR3 is TGTGCCACCACACCCGCGGGGCTCTCGAACAATGAGCAGTTCTTC.

As concerns this clonotype: With a much larger clone just one base away, this may be a read error. In nucleotides, the CDR3 is TGTGCCAGCAGAACTACAGGGGTAGGTTCTAATTCATCCCTCCACTTT. It yields the protein CASRTTGVGSNSSLHF. The chain has TRBV25-1 and TRBJ1-6; 7 positions match TRBD1. CDR1 MGHDK and CDR2 SYGVNS come from the germline V gene. CDR3 length: 16 amino acids.

This clonotype was seen repeatedly, ten times or more. The rearrangement joins TRBV29-1 to TRBJ2-5; maybe TRBD2 (6 bases). There are 14 residues in the CDR3. Germline V gene lookup returns CDR1 SQVTM and CDR2 ANQGSEA. Trimming removed 7 bases from V and 4 bases from J, with 19 bases in between. As DNA, the CDR3 is TGCAGCGCGGGCATCCGGGGGATAGGAGAGACCCAGTACTTC. Amino acids: CSAGIRGIGETQYF. Filled out from reference TRBV29-1 and TRBJ2-5, the complete variable domain reads SAVISQKPSRDICQRGTSLTIQCQVDSQVTMMFWYRQQPGQSLTLIATANQGSEATYESGFVIDKFPISRPNLTFSTLTVSNMSPEDSSIYLCSAGIRGIGETQYFGPGTRLLVL.

V and J are TRBV29-1 and TRBJ1-2, with 10 bases lining up with TRBD1. CDR1 is SQVTM and CDR2 is ANQGSEA in the germline V gene. This CDR3 spans 13 amino acids. J lost 5 bases, V lost 6 bases, and 6 bases had no gene match. The CDR3 nucleotides read TGCAGCGTGAGGTGGGGACAGGGGTATGGCTACACCTTC. Protein: CSVRWGQGYGYTF.

CDR3 region: CASSEDSLTSNEQFF. The CDR3, as DNA: TGCGCCAGCAGTGAAGACTCTCTGACGAGCAATGAGCAGTTCTTC. The chain employs TRBV10-1 and TRBJ2-1; D unclear. V was clipped by 3 bases and J by 6 bases, with 15 bases between them. The CDR3 sequence is 15 residues long. Germline assignment: CDR1 WNHNN and CDR2 SYGVQD (reference sequence).

This clonotype was seen a few times. V gene TRBV24-1 combines with J gene TRBJ2-7; D perhaps matches TRBD1 (6 bases). The V end was cut by 9 bases, the J end by 0 bases, with 14 bases between. Germline CDR1 is KGHDR and CDR2 is SFDVKD. CDR3 length: 14 amino acids. CDR3: CATEDKQGSYEQYF. The CDR3 DNA is TGTGCCACCGAGGATAAACAGGGCTCCTACGAGCAGTACTTC.

This clonotype was recorded at least ten times. The J gene is TRBJ2-5, the V gene TRBV20-1, with D unclear. Germline values: CDR1 DFQATT, CDR2 SNEGSKA (reference sequence). The V gene lost 4 bases and the J gene lost 1 base, with 1 base spanning the gap. The CDR3 runs to 10 residues. The CDR3 coding sequence is TGCAGTGCTATCCAAGAGACCCAGTACTTC. Translation gives CSAIQETQYF.

The chain carries TRBV20-1 and TRBJ2-7; unclear D gene. Looked up from germline, CDR1 is DFQATT and CDR2 is SNEGSKA (reference sequence). This CDR3 has 11 amino acids. V was trimmed by 3 bases and J by 6 bases, leaving 9 bases between them. The CDR3 DNA sequence: TGCAGTGCTAGGTCGGACGCCGAGCAGTACTTC. Translated: CSARSDAEQYF.

Ten or more counts support this clonotype. CDR3 DNA sequence: TGTGCCAGCAGTTTGTATGGACAGACGAACACTGAAGCTTTCTTT. It yields the protein CASSLYGQTNTEAFF. This chain joins TRBV28 and TRBJ1-1; maybe TRBD1 (6 bases). Per germline, CDR1 MDHEN and CDR2 SYDVKM. V lost 3 bases and J lost 1, with 12 bases in between. This CDR3 spans 15 amino acids.

This clonotype was picked up many times. V gene TRBV5-1 combines with J gene TRBJ1-4, with a weak D call TRBD1 (6 bases). With 4 bases removed from V and 7 bases from J, the gap between germline ends came to 17 bases. Germline assignment: CDR1 SGHRS and CDR2 YFSETQ. The CDR3 covers 15 residues. Here the CDR3 DNA reads TGCGCCAGCAGCGCGGGGGGGCCGGGCGCTGAAAAACTGTTTTTT. Encoded protein: CASSAGGPGAEKLFF.